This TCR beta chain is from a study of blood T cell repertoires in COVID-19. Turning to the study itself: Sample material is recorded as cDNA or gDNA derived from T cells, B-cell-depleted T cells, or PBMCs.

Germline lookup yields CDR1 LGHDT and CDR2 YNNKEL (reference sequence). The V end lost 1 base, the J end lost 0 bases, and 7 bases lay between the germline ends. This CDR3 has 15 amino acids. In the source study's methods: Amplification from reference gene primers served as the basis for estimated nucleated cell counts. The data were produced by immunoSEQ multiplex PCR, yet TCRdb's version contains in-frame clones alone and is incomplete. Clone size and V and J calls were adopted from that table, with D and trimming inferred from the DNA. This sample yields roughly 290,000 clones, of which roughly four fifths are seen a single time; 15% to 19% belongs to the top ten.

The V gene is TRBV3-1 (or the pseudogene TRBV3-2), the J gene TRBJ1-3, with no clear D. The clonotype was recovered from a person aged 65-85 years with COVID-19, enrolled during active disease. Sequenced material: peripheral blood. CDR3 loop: CASSQVPSSGNTIYF. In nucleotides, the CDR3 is TGTGCCAGCAGCCAAGTACCTAGCTCTGGAAACACCATATATTTT.